One sample yielded the 6 T cell receptor beta chains listed below, sequenced in a study of T cell changes during pregnancy in multiple sclerosis. Sequencing used immunoSEQ multiplex PCR; TCRdb keeps in-frame clones, though not all of them. Seen here are fewer than 60,000 clones, approximately 94% observed once, and the top ten hold roughly 0.32%. The sample in question was CD4+ T cells from peripheral blood mononuclear cells, obtained in the third trimester of pregnancy. These receptors originate from a female donor with multiple sclerosis, enrolled in a pregnancy study.

In the case of this clone: At one end, the junction sequence differs from germline, possibly due to a read error. The chain couples TRBV4-1 to TRBJ2-1; no reliable D call. CDR3 length: 15 residues. Per germline, CDR1 MGHRA and CDR2 YSYEKL. The CDR3 region has the DNA TGCGCCAGCAGTCAAGCCGCCAGGCAAAACAATGAGCAGTTCTTC. Translation gives CASSQAARQNNEQFF.

The chain couples TRBV29-1 to TRBJ2-4; possible D gene TRBD1, 6 bases. The germline V and J ends were trimmed by 0 bases and 8 bases, with 11 bases remaining between them. There are 13 residues in the CDR3. Germline-derived CDR1 and CDR2 are SQVTM and ANQGSEA. CDR3 in DNA: TGCAGCGTTGAAGATCCCAGGGGCGACATTCAGTACTTC. This sequence encodes CSVEDPRGDIQYF.

In DNA, the CDR3 is TGTGCCAGCAGCTTGCGCAGGGTTGGATCCGGGGAGCTGTTTTTT. Its protein product is CASSLRRVGSGELFF. The gene calls are TRBV5-4 and TRBJ2-2, with D tentatively TRBD1 (5 bases). V lost 1 base and J 6 bases, leaving 13 bases between the germline ends. From germline, CDR1 is SGHNT and CDR2 YYREEE (reference sequence). This CDR3 is built from 15 residues.

The J gene is TRBJ2-5, the V gene TRBV14; D remains ambiguous. The length of the CDR3 is 11 residues. Germline V gives CDR1 SGHDN, CDR2 FVKESK. Deletions cut 8 bases from V and 7 bases from J, with 11 bases between. The CDR3 loop is CASGAKTTQYF. Here the CDR3 DNA reads TGTGCCAGCGGAGCCAAGACGACCCAGTACTTC.

J is TRBJ2-4 and V is TRBV19; 7 bases match TRBD2. The length of the CDR3 is 15 residues. V was pared by 5 bases and J by 0 bases, with 4 bases of the junction left unmatched. The germline gives CDR1 LNHDA, CDR2 SQIVND (reference sequence). The CDR3 reads CASSGLAVAKNIQYF. The CDR3 DNA follows: TGTGCCAGTAGTGGGCTAGCGGTAGCCAAAAACATTCAGTACTTC.

This chain links TRBV7-9 with TRBJ1-1; tentatively, D is TRBD1 (5 bases). The length of the CDR3 is 14 residues. In germline, CDR1 is SEHNR, CDR2 FQNEAQ (reference sequence). Deletions cut 1 base from V and 1 base from J, with 7 bases between. The CDR3 protein is CASSLEGKNTEAFF. For the CDR3, the DNA is TGTGCCAGCAGCTTAGAGGGGAAGAACACTGAAGCTTTCTTT.